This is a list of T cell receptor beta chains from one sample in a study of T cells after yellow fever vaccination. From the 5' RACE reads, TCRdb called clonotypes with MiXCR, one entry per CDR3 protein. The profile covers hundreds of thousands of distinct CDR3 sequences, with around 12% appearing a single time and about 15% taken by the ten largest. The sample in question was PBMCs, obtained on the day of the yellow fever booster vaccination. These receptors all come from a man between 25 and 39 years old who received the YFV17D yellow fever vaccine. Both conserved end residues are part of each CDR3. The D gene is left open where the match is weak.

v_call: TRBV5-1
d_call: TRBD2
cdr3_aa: CASSGLAGANNEQFF

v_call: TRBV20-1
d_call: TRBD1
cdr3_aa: CSASSDRGNNEQFF

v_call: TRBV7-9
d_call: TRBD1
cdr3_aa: CASSLPRQGAGNEQFF

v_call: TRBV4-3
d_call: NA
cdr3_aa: CASSSSRVITTEAFF

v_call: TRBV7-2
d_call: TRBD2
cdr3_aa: CASSLGGLASYNEQFF

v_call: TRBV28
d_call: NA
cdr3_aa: CASSTLGGSGELFF

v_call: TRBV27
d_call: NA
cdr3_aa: CASSFRLAGELFF

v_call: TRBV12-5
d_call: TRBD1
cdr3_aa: CASGSVGQTQYNEQFF

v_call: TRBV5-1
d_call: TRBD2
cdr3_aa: CASSGGLGGIYNEQFF

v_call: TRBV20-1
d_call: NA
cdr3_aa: CSARDLYKETQYF

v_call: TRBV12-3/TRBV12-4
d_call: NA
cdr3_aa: CASTRDGRPTEAFF

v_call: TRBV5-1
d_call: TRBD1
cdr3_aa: CASTTGTGGNEQFF

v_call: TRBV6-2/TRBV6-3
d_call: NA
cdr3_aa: CASSQVGILAGELFF

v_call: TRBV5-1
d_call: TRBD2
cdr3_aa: CASSTGLAGGPQFF

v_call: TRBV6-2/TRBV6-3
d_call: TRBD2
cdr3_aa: CASSQTQTTSGYEQYF

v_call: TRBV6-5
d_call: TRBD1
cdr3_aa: CASSYSPRGYDYGYTF

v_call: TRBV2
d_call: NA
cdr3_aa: CASVRDSSSYEQYF

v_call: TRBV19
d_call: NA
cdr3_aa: CASSKGQSNEKLFF

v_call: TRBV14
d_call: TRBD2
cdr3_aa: CASSQGLAGRVEQYF

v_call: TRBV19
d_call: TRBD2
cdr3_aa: CASTPGGSGRRETQYF

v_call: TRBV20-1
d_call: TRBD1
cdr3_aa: CSARGGGTGSSYEQYF

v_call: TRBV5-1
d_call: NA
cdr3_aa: CASSLKALEVTNEQFF

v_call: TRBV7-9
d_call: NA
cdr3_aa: CASSLSGGVYEQYF

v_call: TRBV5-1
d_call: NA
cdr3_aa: CASSLDSEQYF

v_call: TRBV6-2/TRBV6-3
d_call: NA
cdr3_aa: CASSYEWGDYRRLNTEAFF

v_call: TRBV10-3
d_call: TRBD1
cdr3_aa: CAISELGTGPPSQNEQYF

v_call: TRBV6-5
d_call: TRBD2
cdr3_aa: CASSYSGRLAYEQYF

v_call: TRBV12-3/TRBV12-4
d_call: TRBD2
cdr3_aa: CASSSGISAGGLVTDTQYF

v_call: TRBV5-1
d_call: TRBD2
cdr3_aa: CASSLGPLAGPYNEQFF

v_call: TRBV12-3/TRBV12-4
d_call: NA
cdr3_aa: CASSSTGRGEKLFF

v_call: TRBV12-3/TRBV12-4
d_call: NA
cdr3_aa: CASTDGYGYTF

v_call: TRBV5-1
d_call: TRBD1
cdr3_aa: CASRGAAGGLANTGELFF

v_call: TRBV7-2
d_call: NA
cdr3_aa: CASSPTGGLTYYEQYF

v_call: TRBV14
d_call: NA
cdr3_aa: CASSYGLNTDTQYF